This TCR beta chain was recorded in a study of cytomegalovirus exposure and HLA in healthy donors. On this clone itself: Additional DNA sequences in this sample encode the identical CDR3.

The PCR employed 60 Vbeta primers together with 13 Jbeta primers. Sequenced by immunoSEQ multiplex PCR; TCRdb stores in-frame clones only, minus some. Here the sample spans over 150,000 clones, around 80% being singletons. CDR1 and CDR2 from the germline V gene are MDHEN and SYDVKM. V was pared by 4 bases and J by 3 bases, with 10 bases between. The CDR3 extends over 14 amino acids. The rearrangement joins TRBV28 to TRBJ1-5; D call uncertain. Sequencing used PBMCs. The TCR comes from a man aged 30-40 years in good health and CMV-seronegative. The chain's CDR3 is CASSYGQPNQPQHF. The CDR3 DNA sequence: TGTGCCAGCAGTTATGGGCAGCCCAATCAGCCCCAGCATTTT.